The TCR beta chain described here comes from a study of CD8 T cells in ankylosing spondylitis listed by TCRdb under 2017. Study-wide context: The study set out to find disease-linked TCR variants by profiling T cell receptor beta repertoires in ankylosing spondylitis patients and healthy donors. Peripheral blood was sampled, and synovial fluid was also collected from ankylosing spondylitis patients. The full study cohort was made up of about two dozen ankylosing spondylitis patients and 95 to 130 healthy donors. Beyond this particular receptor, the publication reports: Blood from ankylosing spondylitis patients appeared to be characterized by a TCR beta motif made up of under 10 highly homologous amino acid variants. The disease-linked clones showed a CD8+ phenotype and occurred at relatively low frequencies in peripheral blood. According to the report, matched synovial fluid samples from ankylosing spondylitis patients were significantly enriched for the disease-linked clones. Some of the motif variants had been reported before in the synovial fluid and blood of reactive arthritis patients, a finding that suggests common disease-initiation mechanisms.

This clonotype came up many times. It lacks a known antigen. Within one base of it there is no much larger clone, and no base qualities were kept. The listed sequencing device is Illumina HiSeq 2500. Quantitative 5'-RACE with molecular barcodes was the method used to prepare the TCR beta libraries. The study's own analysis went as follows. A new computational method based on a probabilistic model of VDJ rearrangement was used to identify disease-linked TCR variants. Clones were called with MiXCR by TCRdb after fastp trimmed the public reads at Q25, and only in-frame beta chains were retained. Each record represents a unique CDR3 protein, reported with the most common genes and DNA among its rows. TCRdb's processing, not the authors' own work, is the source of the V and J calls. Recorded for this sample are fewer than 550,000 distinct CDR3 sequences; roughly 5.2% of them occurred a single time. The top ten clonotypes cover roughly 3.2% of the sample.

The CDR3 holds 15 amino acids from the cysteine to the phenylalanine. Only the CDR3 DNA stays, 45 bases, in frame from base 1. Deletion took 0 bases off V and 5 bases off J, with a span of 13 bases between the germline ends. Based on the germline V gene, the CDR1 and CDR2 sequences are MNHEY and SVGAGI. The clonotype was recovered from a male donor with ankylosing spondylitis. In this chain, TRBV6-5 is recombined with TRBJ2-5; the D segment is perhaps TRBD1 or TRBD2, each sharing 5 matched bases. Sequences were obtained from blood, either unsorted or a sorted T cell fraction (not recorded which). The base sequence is TGTGCCAGCAGTTACTCAGACGAGGGGAGCGAGACCCAGTACTTC. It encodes CASSYSDEGSETQYF.